The present T cell receptor (beta chain) was sequenced within a study of CD8 T cells in ankylosing spondylitis. This clonotype was seen more than once but under ten times. The antigen remains undetermined. TCRdb recomputed calls from the 5' RACE reads with MiXCR, one row per CDR3 protein. In the table there are hundreds of thousands of distinct CDR3 sequences, roughly 27% of which are singletons. The study, taken as a whole, reports: The clones that were linked to disease were reported to be significantly enriched in matched synovial fluid samples from ankylosing spondylitis patients. Made up of roughly 8 highly homologous variants, a TCR beta motif appeared characteristic of ankylosing spondylitis blood. The disease-linked clones had a CD8+ phenotype and low blood frequencies.

Per the germline V gene, CDR1 is SGHRS and CDR2 is YFSETQ. The CDR3 totals 15 residues. The V and J ends lost 0 bases and 1 base respectively, with 5 bases between them. The chain links TRBV5-1 to TRBJ2-6, with D unclear. The clonotype originates from a male donor with ankylosing spondylitis. The sample taken for sequencing was blood, either unsorted or a sorted T cell fraction (not recorded which). CDR3 region: CASSLALSGANVLTF. Here the CDR3 DNA reads TGCGCCAGCAGCTTGGCCCTATCTGGGGCCAACGTCCTGACTTTC.